A selection of T cell receptor beta chains follows, all from one sample in a study of T cells in Graves' hyperthyroidism and ophthalmopathy. In TCRdb, the multiplex PCR reads were re-called with MiXCR into one record per CDR3 protein. This table holds approximately 200,000 distinct CDR3 sequences, around 17% found once. Sequences were obtained from blood. The receptors stem from a man aged 35 to 55 with Graves' hyperthyroidism. Both conserved end residues are part of each CDR3. D genes are given only for firm matches. Clone size appears in some rows only: once, few, many, or a class for an expanded clone.

J gene	V gene	D gene	clone size	CDR3 DNA	CDR3 protein
TRBJ1-1	TRBV7-3	-	many	TGTGCCAGCAGCCCGGACGGTTTGAACACTGAAGCTTTCTTT	CASSPDGLNTEAFF
TRBJ1-6	TRBV7-3	-	few	TGTGCCAGCAGCTCGAGACCCTATAATTCACCCCTCCACTTT	CASSSRPYNSPLHF
TRBJ2-2	TRBV29-1	-	few	TGCAGCGCCCTTGGGGGAGGAGGGGGCACCGGGGAGCTGTTTTTT	CSALGGGGGTGELFF
TRBJ2-3	TRBV19	-	-	TGTGCCAGTAGTATAGAACCAGATTACCCGCAGGATACGCAGTATTTT	CASSIEPDYPQDTQYF
TRBJ2-5	TRBV2	-	many	TGTGCCAGCAACCGGGTTAAAGAGACCCAGTACTTC	CASNRVKETQYF
TRBJ2-3	TRBV5-4	-	few	TGTGCCAGCAGCCTTCGGACATCTATAGGTGCAGATACGCAGTATTTT	CASSLRTSIGADTQYF
TRBJ2-3	TRBV18	TRBD1	many	TGTGCCAGCTCATCCGGACAGGAGGCAGATACGCAGTATTTT	CASSSGQEADTQYF
TRBJ2-1	TRBV10-1	-	-	TGCGCCAGCAGTGATAAGGGCCACCACAATGAGCAGTTCTTC	CASSDKGHHNEQFF
TRBJ2-4	TRBV5-6	-	-	TGTGCCAGCAGCAAGAGGACGGCACCAGCCAAAAACATTCAGTACTTC	CASSKRTAPAKNIQYF
TRBJ2-3	TRBV20-1	TRBD2	-	TGCAGTGCCCCTCCCGGGGGGGTGGAAGATACGCAGTATTTT	CSAPPGGVEDTQYF
TRBJ2-1	TRBV11-2	TRBD2	many	TGTGCCAGCAGCCTCGGGATAGCGGGGGGTTCCTCCTACAATGAGCAGTTCTTC	CASSLGIAGGSSYNEQFF
TRBJ2-7	TRBV27	-	few	TGTGCCAGCAGTTCCTCATCCTACTACGAGCAGTACTTC	CASSSSSYYEQYF
TRBJ2-5	TRBV11-2	TRBD1	-	TGTGCCAGCACCCTAGACAGCGTACAGGGGGGGACCCAGTACTTC	CASTLDSVQGGTQYF
TRBJ1-5	TRBV27	-	many	TGTGCCAGCAGTTTATCCGGATATAGCAATCAGCCCCAGCATTTT	CASSLSGYSNQPQHF
TRBJ2-5	TRBV18	-	many	TGTGCCAGCTCACCATTGCAGCGAAGCGGGGAGACCCAGTACTTC	CASSPLQRSGETQYF
TRBJ2-3	TRBV9	-	many	TGTGCCAGCAGCCCCGACATCGCTAGCACAGATACGCAGTATTTT	CASSPDIASTDTQYF
TRBJ2-5	TRBV6-1	TRBD2	-	TGTGCCAGCAGTGAAACCCCTAGCGGGGGGGCCGGAGAGACCCAGTACTTC	CASSETPSGGAGETQYF
TRBJ2-5	TRBV28	-	many	TGTGCCAGCAGTTTTCAGCGGCAAGAGACCCAGTACTTC	CASSFQRQETQYF
TRBJ1-6	TRBV12-3/TRBV12-4	-	few	TGTGCCAGCAGTTTCCCCAGGAGCTCCTATAATTCACCCCTCCACTTT	CASSFPRSSYNSPLHF
TRBJ1-1	TRBV7-2	TRBD1	-	TGTGCCAGCAGCTCCCGGGACAGGGGGGCTTTAGCTTTCTTT	CASSSRDRGALAFF
TRBJ2-3	TRBV5-6	-	many	TGTGCCAGCAGCTTGACAGGTCAGGCAGATACGCAGTATTTT	CASSLTGQADTQYF
TRBJ2-1	TRBV5-8	TRBD1	many	TGTGCCAGCAGCGTACAGGGGGCTTCCTACAATGAGCAGTTCTTC	CASSVQGASYNEQFF